These T cell receptor beta chains were read from a single sample in a study of beta chain features in type 1 diabetes. The data were produced by immunoSEQ multiplex PCR, yet TCRdb's version contains in-frame clones alone and is incomplete. The data hold about 650,000 clones, with around 11% observed a single time. Sequencing input: naive CD4+ T cells from blood. The source is a man aged 25 to 40 with type 1 diabetes. The CDR3 runs from the conserved cysteine through the conserved F or W. The D gene is left open where the match is weak. The size entry is marked missing in some rows and otherwise reads once, few, many or a size class.

TRBJ1-2 | . | . | TRBV4-3 | CASSQDERGEYGYTF | TGCGCCAGCAGCCAAGATGAAAGGGGGGAATATGGCTACACCTTC
TRBJ1-4 | TRBD1 | . | TRBV28 | CASSLGTGAEKLFF | TGTGCCAGCAGTTTGGGGACAGGAGCGGAAAAACTGTTTTTT
TRBJ1-4 | TRBD1 | . | TRBV7-9 | CASSPPGGVVNEKLFF | TGTGCCAGCAGCCCACCAGGGGGGGTGGTCAATGAAAAACTGTTTTTT
TRBJ1-1 | . | few | TRBV6-5 | CASSYLAGNTEAFF | TGTGCCAGCAGTTACTTAGCGGGGAACACTGAAGCTTTCTTT
TRBJ1-5 | . | . | TRBV2 | CASTWQGIRQPQHF | TGTGCCAGCACCTGGCAGGGGATCCGTCAGCCCCAGCATTTT
TRBJ2-6 | . | . | TRBV9 | CASSVQQTGANVLTF | TGTGCCAGCAGCGTCCAACAGACTGGGGCCAACGTCCTGACTTTC
TRBJ1-5 | . | few | TRBV7-2 | CASSLRHSNQPQHF | TGTGCCAGCAGCCTCCGACACAGCAATCAGCCCCAGCATTTT
TRBJ2-2 | . | few | TRBV19 | CANTRPPENTGELFF | TGTGCCAACACACGACCTCCCGAGAACACCGGGGAGCTGTTTTTT
TRBJ1-5 | . | . | TRBV5-6 | CASSWWGTSNQPQHF | TGTGCCAGCAGCTGGTGGGGCACTAGCAATCAGCCCCAGCATTTT
TRBJ2-1 | . | few | TRBV5-4 | CASSLKRGLSYNEQFF | TGTGCCAGCAGCTTGAAAAGGGGACTCTCCTACAATGAGCAGTTCTTC
TRBJ1-5 | . | . | TRBV28 | CASTRGGSNQPQHF | TGTGCCAGCACCAGGGGAGGGAGCAATCAGCCCCAGCATTTT
TRBJ1-4 | . | . | TRBV4-2 | CASSPRKDNNEKLFF | TGTGCCAGCAGCCCAAGAAAGGACAATAATGAAAAACTGTTTTTT
TRBJ1-5 | . | few | TRBV2 | CASSASGQPQHF | TGTGCCAGCAGTGCGTCAGGGCAGCCCCAGCATTTT
TRBJ1-2 | . | . | TRBV4-2 | CASSQEMGSGYGYTF | TGTGCCAGCAGCCAAGAAATGGGGTCTGGCTATGGCTACACCTTC
TRBJ2-7 | . | . | TRBV10-3 | CAISESQGLEQYF | TGTGCCATCAGTGAGTCCCAGGGGCTCGAGCAGTACTTC
TRBJ1-2 | . | . | TRBV25-1 | CASSGLGGTRAYTF | TGTGCCAGCAGTGGGCTGGGGGGGACAAGGGCCTACACCTTC
TRBJ2-5 | . | few | TRBV4-2 | CASSQGRGRQETQYF | TGTGCCAGCAGCCAGGGCAGAGGACGTCAAGAGACCCAGTACTTC
TRBJ2-1 | . | . | TRBV25-1 | CASSITFTGRDEQFF | TGTGCCAGCAGCATCACCTTTACAGGGAGGGATGAGCAGTTCTTC
TRBJ1-2 | . | once | TRBV19 | CASSGRGSGGYTF | TGTGCCAGTAGTGGCAGGGGCTCAGGGGGCTACACCTTC
TRBJ1-5 | TRBD1 | few | TRBV29-1 | CSVGQGNQPQHF | TGCAGCGTGGGACAGGGCAATCAGCCCCAGCATTTT
TRBJ1-4 | TRBD1 | few | TRBV4-3 | CASSQSGDRVYEKLFF | TGCGCCAGCAGCCAAAGTGGGGACAGGGTGTACGAAAAACTGTTTTTT
TRBJ1-1 | TRBD1 | . | TRBV9 | CASSPGQTLHMNTEAFF | TGTGCCAGCAGCCCGGGACAGACTCTCCACATGAACACTGAAGCTTTCTTT
TRBJ2-2 | . | . | TRBV7-2 | CASSTRPPSNTGELFF | TGTGCCAGCAGCACCCGGCCGCCCTCGAACACCGGGGAGCTGTTTTTT
TRBJ2-5 | . | few | TRBV4-3 | CASSQGRKETQYF | TGCGCCAGCAGCCAGGGAAGAAAAGAGACCCAGTACTTC
TRBJ2-1 | . | few | TRBV29-1 | CSASGTFPYNEQFF | TGCAGCGCCTCCGGGACATTTCCCTACAATGAGCAGTTCTTC
TRBJ2-7 | . | few | TRBV7-2 | CASNGGSSSYEQYF | TGTGCCAGTAACGGGGGCAGTTCCTCCTACGAGCAGTACTTC
TRBJ2-3 | TRBD2 | . | TRBV5-1 | CASSMGLARDTQYF | TGCGCCAGCAGCATGGGACTAGCGAGAGATACGCAGTATTTT
TRBJ1-1 | . | . | TRBV27 | CASSLGVANTEAFF | TGTGCCAGCAGTTTAGGGGTTGCGAACACTGAAGCTTTCTTT
TRBJ1-6 | . | . | TRBV7-9 | CASSPRGSPLHF | TGTGCCAGCAGCCCCAGGGGTTCACCCCTCCACTTT
TRBJ1-2 | . | . | TRBV29-1 | CSVDVQGDYGYTF | TGCAGCGTTGACGTGCAGGGTGACTATGGCTACACCTTC
TRBJ1-5 | TRBD1 | . | TRBV13 | CASSSRGTSQPQHF | TGTGCCAGCAGCTCCAGGGGGACGAGCCAGCCCCAGCATTTT
TRBJ2-7 | TRBD1 | few | TRBV9 | CASSSRTGGTYEQYF | TGTGCCAGCAGCTCCCGGACAGGGGGCACCTACGAGCAGTACTTC
TRBJ2-5 | . | few | TRBV9 | CASSVAAGQETQYF | TGTGCCAGCAGCGTAGCGGCGGGTCAAGAGACCCAGTACTTC
TRBJ2-1 | . | . | TRBV7-3 | CASSLTMRGEQFF | TGTGCCAGCAGCTTAACTATGAGGGGTGAGCAGTTCTTC
TRBJ1-1 | TRBD1 | . | TRBV9 | CASSGMGQGARGTEAFF | TGTGCCAGCAGCGGCATGGGACAGGGGGCGCGGGGCACTGAAGCTTTCTTT
TRBJ1-4 | . | . | TRBV5-1 | CASSGDSLNEKLFF | TGCGCCAGCAGCGGCGACAGCCTAAATGAAAAACTGTTTTTT
TRBJ1-2 | . | . | TRBV6-5 | CASSYYAGQFNYGYTF | TGTGCCAGCAGTTACTATGCTGGACAGTTTAACTATGGCTACACCTTC
TRBJ1-5 | . | few | TRBV23-1 | CASSQLIVPSGSNQPQHF | TGCGCCAGCAGTCAATTGATTGTGCCGTCAGGGAGCAATCAGCCCCAGCATTTT
TRBJ2-3 | . | few | TRBV9 | CASSVGLSSGTDTQYF | TGTGCCAGCAGCGTAGGCCTTTCTAGCGGCACAGATACGCAGTATTTT
TRBJ2-5 | TRBD2 | . | TRBV5-4 | CASSLKRGAQETQYF | TGTGCCAGCAGCTTGAAGCGGGGAGCTCAAGAGACCCAGTACTTC
TRBJ2-7 | . | . | TRBV5-1 | CASSYDSSYEQYF | TGCGCCAGCAGTTACGACAGCTCCTACGAGCAGTACTTC
TRBJ1-5 | . | few | TRBV19 | CASSGTVGQPQHF | TGTGCCAGTAGCGGGACCGTCGGTCAGCCCCAGCATTTT
TRBJ1-4 | TRBD1 | . | TRBV5-1 | CASSTGTGNEKLFF | TGCGCCAGCAGCACCGGGACAGGGAATGAAAAACTGTTTTTT
TRBJ2-5 | . | few | TRBV7-3 | CASSFSVQETQYF | TGTGCCAGCAGCTTCTCCGTACAAGAGACCCAGTACTTC
TRBJ2-1 | . | few | TRBV29-1 | CSGVGHNEQFF | TGCAGCGGGGTAGGGCACAATGAGCAGTTCTTC